This TCR beta chain is from a study of T cells in Graves' hyperthyroidism and ophthalmopathy. The table lists this clonotype with many counts. RNA transcripts served as the template for amplifying TCR beta CDR3 regions. TCR CDR3 underwent first-round RT-PCR with the HTBI primer set. MiXCR, run by TCRdb on the multiplex PCR reads, gives a single entry per CDR3 protein. The sample lists some 760,000 distinct CDR3 sequences, 12% to 15% occurring once. The CDR3 loop spans 14 amino acids. Germline loops: CDR1 SGHTA, CDR2 FQGNSA. V was trimmed by 1 base and J by 6 bases, leaving 13 bases between them. The specimen was blood. V is TRBV7-2 and J is TRBJ2-7; D is perhaps TRBD1 (6 bases). The sequence came from a woman aged 18 to 35 with Graves' hyperthyroidism. The CDR3 nucleotides are TGTGCCAGCAGCTTAGGGCCAACAGGGCTCGAGCAGTACTTC. Amino acids: CASSLGPTGLEQYF.